What follows describes a single T cell receptor (beta chain). Its antigen is as yet unknown. After 5'RACE with constant-segment primers, TCR alpha and TCR beta cDNA libraries carrying sample barcodes and UMIs were obtained. TCRdb processed the 5' RACE reads anew with MiXCR; each CDR3 protein has one entry. The sample shows a few hundred thousand distinct CDR3 sequences, approximately 16% of them seen only once. This sample is part of a study of T-cell memory formation after mild COVID-19. General study findings and limits: Later expanders leaned CD4+, whereas day 15 to 85 contracting clones were balanced CD4/CD8. The appearance of some responding clones in pre-infection memory suggested that cross-reactive memory joined.

V was clipped by 4 bases and J by 3 bases, with 10 bases between them. The CDR3 is 14 residues long. The V gene's germline CDR1 is SGDLS and CDR2 YYNGEE. V is TRBV9 and J is TRBJ2-2; D possibly uses TRBD1 or TRBD2 (5 bases each). Specimen: PBMCs or a T cell subset sorted from them (not recorded which). The receptor was isolated from a man aged 18 to 29 who had mild COVID-19 (a few samples of this study predate the infection). Cell type and time point are not known. Here the CDR3 reads CASSPGTYTGELFF. DNA for the CDR3: TGTGCCAGCAGCCCAGGGACCTACACCGGGGAGCTGTTTTTT.